The 12 T cell receptor beta chains in this list originate from one sample, sequenced in a study of blood T cell repertoires in COVID-19. Here immunoSEQ multiplex PCR was the method, and the copy in TCRdb shows in-frame clones only, minus some. The data hold 130,000 or so clones, with roughly 90% observed a single time. The sequenced sample was peripheral blood. The receptors derive from a man aged 45-65 years with active or convalescent COVID-19.

This chain links TRBV3-1 (or the pseudogene TRBV3-2) with TRBJ2-5; D call uncertain. Between the trimmed V and J ends, which lost 4 bases and 7 bases, there was a span of 13 bases. Germline V CDR1 and CDR2: LGHDT, YNNKEL (reference sequence). The CDR3 is 13 amino acids. The CDR3 DNA reads as TGTGCCAGCAGCCCCGGTGGTACCGGGACCCAGTACTTC. The encoded protein is CASSPGGTGTQYF.

The chain uses TRBV5-1 and TRBJ2-2; D is uncertain. Germline V lookup: CDR1 SGHRS, CDR2 YFSETQ. The CDR3 has 15 residues. Trimming took 0 bases from V and 0 from J, leaving 6 bases between them. The CDR3 sequence: CASSLAQTNTGELFF. CDR3 DNA sequence: TGCGCCAGCAGCTTGGCCCAGACGAACACCGGGGAGCTGTTTTTT.

This clone showed up just a few times. The V call is TRBV7-8, the J call TRBJ2-7; no firm D call. This CDR3 region has 12 residues. The ends were cut back, 5 bases at V and 5 bases at J, with 10 bases in the middle. Germline V gives CDR1 SGHVS, CDR2 FQNEAQ. CDR3 sequence reads: CASSMAFDEQYF. The DNA of the CDR3 is TGTGCCAGCAGCATGGCATTTGACGAGCAGTACTTC.

This rearrangement joins TRBV29-1 to TRBJ2-7, with 9 bases aligning to TRBD2. The CDR3 extends over 13 amino acids. CDR1 is SQVTM and CDR2 is ANQGSEA in the germline V gene. Trimming removed 7 bases from V and 6 bases from J; junction bases left unmatched: 10. The CDR3 is CSGIAGVFPEQYF. In DNA form, the CDR3 reads TGCAGCGGGATAGCGGGAGTGTTCCCCGAGCAGTACTTC.

With regard to this clone: Other DNA sequences in the same sample also yield this CDR3. V and J are TRBV7-6 and TRBJ1-4; the match to TRBD1 covers 7 bases. Germline assignment: CDR1 SGHVS and CDR2 FNYEAQ. J gave up 6 bases and V 4 bases, and 14 bases lay outside the gene matches. The length of the CDR3 is 17 residues. Here the CDR3 reads CASSSLPVDREDEKLFF. The CDR3, as DNA: TGTGCCAGCAGCTCCCTCCCTGTAGACAGGGAAGATGAAAAACTGTTTTTT.

The V and J genes are TRBV28 and TRBJ2-2; 14 bases agree with TRBD2. Germline V gene lookup returns CDR1 MDHEN and CDR2 SYDVKM. The CDR3 contains 15 residues. The junction had 3 bases not matched to a gene; V was cut back by 5 bases and J by 7 bases. The CDR3 DNA follows: TGTGCCAGCAGTGAGACTAGCGGGAGGGTCGGGGAGCTGTTTTTT. Translating it yields CASSETSGRVGELFF.

The rearrangement links TRBV18 to TRBJ2-7; TRBD2 is a possible D gene (5 bases). Trimming removed 1 base at V and 2 bases at J, with 9 bases between. The CDR3 consists of 14 residues. The germline gives CDR1 KGHSH, CDR2 LQKENI. As DNA, the CDR3 is TGTGCCAGCTCACCACAGCGGTATACCTACGAGCAGTACTTC. It codes for CASSPQRYTYEQYF.

The chain has TRBV6-2 or TRBV6-3 and TRBJ1-2, with D unresolved. CDR1 and CDR2 (germline): MNHEY, SVGEGT. Trimming left V 0 bases short and J 5 bases short, with 13 bases between. This CDR3 comprises 15 residues. CDR3 coding DNA: TGTGCCAGCAGTTACTCGAGTCTCAGAGGGTATGGCTACACCTTC. This translates into CASSYSSLRGYGYTF.

CDR3 loop: CATSQTGGGIYGYTF. The CDR3 region has the DNA TGTGCCACCAGCCAAACAGGGGGCGGAATCTATGGCTACACCTTC. This chain connects TRBV24-1 to TRBJ1-2; 9 bases line up with TRBD1. V dropped 7 bases and J dropped 4; count of bases not matched to a gene: 9. This CDR3 comprises 15 residues. In germline, CDR1 is KGHDR, CDR2 SFDVKD.

The chain is built from TRBV30 and TRBJ2-1; D gene uncertain. The CDR3 is 13 amino acids. Deletions cut 0 bases from V and 5 bases from J, with 8 bases between. Per germline, CDR1 GTSNPN and CDR2 SVGIG (reference sequence). The CDR3 loop is CAWSVRQDNEQFF. For the CDR3, the DNA is TGTGCCTGGAGTGTACGGCAGGACAATGAGCAGTTCTTC. Based on the CDR3 plus reference TRBV30 and TRBJ2-1, the full variable domain is SQTIHQWPATLVQPVGSPLSLECTVEGTSNPNLYWYRQAAGRGLQLLFYSVGIGQISSEVPQNLSASRPQDRQFILSSKKLLLSDSGFYLCAWSVRQDNEQFFGPGTRLTVL.

A few counts support this clone. This sequence joins TRBV19 and TRBJ2-7, with 10 positions matching TRBD1. J was trimmed by 3 bases and V by 6 bases; bases with no gene match: 8. From germline, CDR1 is LNHDA and CDR2 SQIVND (reference sequence). The CDR3 has 15 amino acids. The CDR3 sequence is CASRAGTGVSYEQYF. CDR3 nucleotide sequence: TGTGCCAGTAGGGCCGGGACAGGGGTAAGCTACGAGCAGTACTTC.

This rearrangement joins TRBV27 to TRBJ2-7; TRBD2 is a possible D gene (6 bases). Per germline, CDR1 MNHEY and CDR2 SMNVEV (reference sequence). This CDR3 has 14 residues. V lost 6 bases, J lost 0 bases, and 12 bases lay in between. For the CDR3, the DNA is TGTGCCAGCAGCCGGGACTTTAGCTCCTACGAGCAGTACTTC. Translating it yields CASSRDFSSYEQYF.